This TCR beta chain was recovered during a study of breast tumors, draining lymph nodes, adjacent tissues. Overall study results and limits: Data fit most tumor T cells coming from lymph node, expanding in tumor. Luminal-like breast cancer showed significantly greater tumor-nontumor repertoire similarity than basal-like breast cancer did. Tumor TCR diversity was below lymph nodes but above nontumor tissue. That most tumor T cells come from lymph nodes remained unproven.

The germline CDR1 and CDR2 sequences are DFQATT and SNEGSKA (reference sequence). This CDR3 has 14 amino acids. J gave up 2 bases and V 5 bases, and 5 bases lay outside the gene matches. Using its own MiXCR run on the multiplex PCR reads, TCRdb lists one record per CDR3 protein. The profile shows tens of thousands of distinct CDR3 sequences, 30% to 45% of them singletons. Of note for this clonotype: Its matching antigen is unknown.

The material sequenced was breast tumor tissue. This clonotype originated in a female donor with breast cancer. Some clones in this sample may be carry-over from other donors' samples. The chain is built from TRBV20-1 and TRBJ2-2, with TRBD2 identical over 7 bases. The CDR3 spells CSAPGTTNTGELFF. CDR3 coding DNA: TGCAGTGCTCCCGGGACTACAAACACCGGGGAGCTGTTTTTT.